One and the same sample provided the 16 T cell receptor beta chains below, sequenced in a study of blood T cells in healthy people across ages. Through a sample-barcoded 5' primer and a J-beta primer mix, a second PCR was run for roughly 6 to 12 cycles. TCRdb recomputed calls from the 5' RACE reads with MiXCR, one row per CDR3 protein. The table lists about 620,000 distinct CDR3 sequences, around 20% of them singletons. The sequenced sample consisted of blood. The receptors originated from a man in his 70s in good health.

V and J are TRBV6-5 and TRBJ2-5; D gene unclear. The CDR3 is 12 amino acids. Trimming took 2 bases from V and 7 from J, leaving 8 bases between them. The V gene's germline CDR1 is MNHEY and CDR2 SVGAGI. CDR3 DNA sequence: TGTGCCAGCAGTTACGGCATAGGGACCCAGTACTTC. Protein: CASSYGIGTQYF.

This chain links TRBV24-1 with TRBJ2-5; 11 bases are shared with TRBD2. The V gene's germline CDR1 is KGHDR and CDR2 SFDVKD. Losses at the gene ends were 3 bases for V and 3 bases for J; bases not matched to a gene: 5. CDR3 length: 16 residues. CDR3 region: CATSDPGTSGEETQYF. CDR3 DNA: TGTGCCACCAGTGATCCCGGGACTAGCGGTGAAGAGACCCAGTACTTC.

In its sample, this clonotype was seen a few times. The chain recombines TRBV7-3 with TRBJ2-2; 8 bases map to TRBD1. The CDR3 consists of 15 residues. Per the germline V gene, CDR1 is SGHTA and CDR2 is FQGTGA. Germline trimming cut 3 bases from V and 3 bases from J; bases unmatched to any gene: 3. CDR3 residues: CASSLGRGHTGELFF. The CDR3 coding sequence is TGTGCCAGCAGCTTGGGCAGGGGGCACACCGGGGAGCTGTTTTTT.

This rearrangement joins TRBV27 to TRBJ2-5; D gene ambiguous. This CDR3 comprises 13 residues. Trimming took 11 bases from V and 4 from J, leaving 17 bases between them. Germline CDR1 MNHEY, CDR2 SMNVEV (reference sequence). The CDR3 DNA follows: TGTGCCCGGCCCCCTACATCGCCAGAGACCCAGTACTTC. Translated: CARPPTSPETQYF.

This clonotype was counted a single time. The chain recombines TRBV11-2 with TRBJ1-1; TRBD1 is a possible D gene (6 bases). V was pared by 5 bases and J by 5 bases, with 27 bases between. In germline, CDR1 is SGHAT, CDR2 FQNNGV. The CDR3 sequence is 18 residues long. CDR3 protein: CASSPGGQGKALETEAFF. In DNA, the CDR3 is TGTGCCAGCAGCCCTGGAGGGCAGGGGAAGGCCTTGGAGACTGAAGCTTTCTTT. The complete variable domain, with remaining parts taken from reference TRBV11-2 and TRBJ1-1, reads EAGVAQSPRYKIIEKRQSVAFWCNPISGHATLYWYQQILGQGPKLLIQFQNNGVVDDSQLPKDRFSAERLKGVDSTLKIQPAKLEDSAVYLCASSPGGQGKALETEAFFGQGTRLTVV.

This clonotype turned up a few times. This sequence joins TRBV20-1 and TRBJ2-5; D is uncertain. Germline V CDR1 and CDR2: DFQATT, SNEGSKA (reference sequence). Trimming stripped 4 bases from V and 4 bases from J, with 7 bases between. The CDR3 runs 11 residues. CDR3 DNA sequence: TGCAGTGCTATCAGGTCAGAGACCCAGTACTTC. Protein: CSAIRSETQYF.

This clonotype was seen a handful of times. V usage is TRBV20-1 and J usage is TRBJ1-6; D is unresolved. The CDR3 spans 17 residues. V dropped 0 bases and J dropped 7 bases, with 19 bases sitting between them. Germline lookup yields CDR1 DFQATT and CDR2 SNEGSKA (reference sequence). The CDR3 region is CSARDSPTQVTNSPLHF. The CDR3 bases are TGCAGTGCTAGAGATAGCCCCACTCAGGTCACCAATTCACCCCTCCACTTT.

This clonotype was picked up a small number of times. This rearrangement joins TRBV4-1 to TRBJ1-3; weak D call: TRBD1 (6 bases). V was pared by 0 bases and J by 6 bases, with 12 bases between. The germline V gene has CDR1 MGHRA and CDR2 YSYEKL. The CDR3 spans 15 residues. CDR3 protein: CASSQDGGLVNTIYF. The CDR3 DNA is TGCGCCAGCAGCCAAGATGGGGGGCTGGTAAACACCATATATTTT.

This clonotype has just a few counts. The chain couples TRBV5-6 to TRBJ1-2; 7 bases map to TRBD1. Germline CDR1 is SGHDT and CDR2 is YYEEEE. V dropped 2 bases and J dropped 8; count of bases not matched to a gene: 6. CDR3 size: 13 residues. The CDR3 DNA reads TGTGCCAGCAGCTTCGGCAGGGACAGCGGCTACACCTTC. The encoded protein is CASSFGRDSGYTF.

In this sample, this clonotype turned up a few times. This chain uses TRBV21-1 with TRBJ2-5; the table's D call, TRBD2, was not checked against the DNA. The J call could be wrong; TRBJ2-7 is a better fit for the DNA end. TRBV21-1 represents a pseudogene. The CDR3 runs to 16 residues. CDR3 loop: CASSKAGSGPSYEQYF. The CDR3 DNA reads as TGTGCCAGCAGCAAAGCGGGAAGCGGGCCCTCCTACGAGCAGTACTTC.

The V gene is TRBV20-1, the J gene TRBJ2-2; TRBD1 aligns across 9 bases. The trim removed 3 bases at V and 8 bases at J, leaving 10 bases unmatched. Germline CDR1 DFQATT, CDR2 SNEGSKA (reference sequence). The CDR3 runs to 15 residues. The CDR3 DNA is TGCAGTGCTAGGCGGGACAGGGCGACATTGGGGGAGCTGTTTTTT. This translates into CSARRDRATLGELFF.

The chain carries TRBV7-9 and TRBJ2-1; 8 bases map to TRBD1. V lost 1 base, J lost 5 bases, and 4 bases stayed unmatched. The CDR3 runs to 15 residues. Germline V gene sequence: CDR1 SEHNR, CDR2 FQNEAQ (reference sequence). CDR3 region: CASSLGTGINNEQFF. CDR3 in DNA: TGTGCCAGCAGCTTAGGGACAGGGATAAACAATGAGCAGTTCTTC.

V gene TRBV7-8 combines with J gene TRBJ2-1; D possibly corresponds to TRBD2 (5 bases). The germline V gene has CDR1 SGHVS and CDR2 FQNEAQ. The CDR3 contains 17 residues. V was cut by 3 bases and J by 4 bases, with 19 bases left in between. The CDR3 bases are TGTGCCAGCAGCTTCCCGCCTACAGCGGTCCTTTACAATGAGCAGTTCTTC. This sequence encodes CASSFPPTAVLYNEQFF.

The rearrangement uses TRBV5-1 and TRBJ2-5; D remains unclear. The end of the DNA fits TRBJ2-1 better, so the J call may be wrong. There are 16 residues in the CDR3. Germline values: CDR1 SGHRS, CDR2 YFSETQ. CDR3 DNA: TGCGCCAGCAGCTTGGATGCCGCGTCCTGGCTCAATGAGCAGTTCTTC. Translated, it gives CASSLDAASWLNEQFF.

The chain joins TRBV5-1 to TRBJ2-7, with 7 nucleotides matching TRBD2. J was trimmed by 1 base and V by 3 bases; bases with no gene match: 10. Germline-derived CDR1 and CDR2 are SGHRS and YFSETQ. The CDR3 extends over 16 amino acids. Written as DNA, the CDR3 is TGCGCCAGCAGCTGGGCGACTGGCGGGGGATCCTACGAGCAGTACTTC. Its protein product is CASSWATGGGSYEQYF.

This clonotype came up a few times. The CDR3 sequence is CASSQDTRVSENIQYF. Written as DNA, the CDR3 is TGTGCCAGCAGCCAAGATACCCGGGTTAGCGAAAACATTCAGTACTTC. The chain employs TRBV3-1 and TRBJ2-4; tentative D call: TRBD2 (5 bases). CDR1 and CDR2 (germline): LGHDT, YNNKEL (reference sequence). This CDR3 has 16 residues. V lost 0 bases and J lost 5, with 14 bases in between.